The sequence of this T cell receptor (beta chain) was determined in a study of T cells in Graves' hyperthyroidism and ophthalmopathy. Study details: The authors collected peripheral blood at initial diagnosis, before any treatment.

RNA transcripts were the template for amplifying TCR beta CDR3 regions. TCR CDR3 underwent first-round RT-PCR with the HTBI primer set. From the multiplex PCR reads, TCRdb called clonotypes with MiXCR, one entry per CDR3 protein. Seen here are approximately 370,000 distinct CDR3 sequences, roughly 17% observed once, and the top ten hold roughly a third. The CDR3 has 15 residues. The V gene lost 4 bases and the J gene lost 0 bases, with 9 bases spanning the gap. The germline V gene encodes CDR1 SGHNT and CDR2 YENEEA. Sequencing was done on a sample of blood. The chain couples TRBV11-3 to TRBJ2-2, with TRBD2 as a possible D gene (6 bases). This TCR was recovered from a woman aged 25 to 39 with Graves' hyperthyroidism that later progressed to Graves' ophthalmopathy. DNA of the CDR3: TGTGCCAGCAGCTCACTAGCCGCGAACACCGGGGAGCTGTTTTTT. This encodes CASSSLAANTGELFF.